This T cell receptor (beta chain) was recovered during a study of blood T cell repertoires in COVID-19. At the level of the study: There were acute and convalescent COVID-19 samples, and they came from the United States, Italy and Spain.

This table comes from immunoSEQ multiplex PCR, and its TCRdb copy is limited to in-frame clones, with some not included. The sample holds 100,000 to 150,000 clones, around 88% seen once. Germline assignment: CDR1 SGDLS and CDR2 YYNGEE. The CDR3 consists of 17 residues. After removal of 4 bases from V and 4 bases from J, the junction contained 16 bases not matched to a gene. This sequence joins TRBV9 and TRBJ1-2; 7 nucleotides agree with TRBD1. Sequencing input: peripheral blood. This clonotype was sampled from a human donor in a cohort sampled during active COVID-19. CDR3 DNA sequence: TGTGCCAGCAGCCCGCGCCGTACAGGGGTTCTTGGCTATGGCTACACCTTC. This encodes CASSPRRTGVLGYGYTF.